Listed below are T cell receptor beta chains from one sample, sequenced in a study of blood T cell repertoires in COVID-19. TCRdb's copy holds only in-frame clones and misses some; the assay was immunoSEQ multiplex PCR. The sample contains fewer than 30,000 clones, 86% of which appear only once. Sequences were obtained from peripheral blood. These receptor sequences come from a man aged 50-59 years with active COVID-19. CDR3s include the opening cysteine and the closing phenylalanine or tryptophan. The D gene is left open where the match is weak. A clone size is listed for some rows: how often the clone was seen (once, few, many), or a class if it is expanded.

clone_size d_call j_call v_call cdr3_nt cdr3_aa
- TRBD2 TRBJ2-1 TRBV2 TGTGCCAGCAGGGTTTCTAGCGGGGGTCACAATGAGCAGTTCTTC CASRVSSGGHNEQFF
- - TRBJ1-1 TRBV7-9 TGTGCCACCAGAGCAGGCACTGAAGCTTTCTTT CATRAGTEAFF
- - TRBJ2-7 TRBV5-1 TGCGCCAGCAGCTTGGGTCACCTTACTACCCTCGAGCAGTACTTC CASSLGHLTTLEQYF
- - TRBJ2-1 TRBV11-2 TGTGCCAGCAGCTTAGAGGTTCTAGCGAGAGGGAATGAGCAGTTCTTC CASSLEVLARGNEQFF
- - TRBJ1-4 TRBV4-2 TGTGCCAGCAGCCAATCTACAGGGACGGTTGCTAATGAAAAACTGTTTTTT CASSQSTGTVANEKLFF
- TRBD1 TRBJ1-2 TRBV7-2 TGTGCCAGCAGCTTAGATATGGACAGGGGAGGGGGCTACACCTTC CASSLDMDRGGGYTF
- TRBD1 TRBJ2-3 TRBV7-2 TGTGCCAGCAGCTCGAGGACAGGATACACAGATACGCAGTATTTT CASSSRTGYTDTQYF
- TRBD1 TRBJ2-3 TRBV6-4 TGTGCCAGCAGCCCCGGACAGGGGGCAGATACGCAGTATTTT CASSPGQGADTQYF
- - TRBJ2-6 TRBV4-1 TGCGCCAGCAGCCAAGGACGCGGCGCTGGGGCCAACGTCCTGACTTTC CASSQGRGAGANVLTF
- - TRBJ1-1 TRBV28 TGTGCCAGCAGTTTGGTCGGTGGCACTGAAGCTTTCTTT CASSLVGGTEAFF
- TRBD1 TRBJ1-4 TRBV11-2 TGTGCCAGCAGCGGGACAGTTGGGGCCTCTTCTAATGAAAAACTGTTTTTT CASSGTVGASSNEKLFF
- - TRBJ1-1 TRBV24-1 TGTGCCACCAGTGTTCGCAGGGCCTTGAACACTGAAGCTTTCTTT CATSVRRALNTEAFF
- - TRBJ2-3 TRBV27 TGTGCCAGCAGACCTAGAGGGGGTACAGATACGCAGTATTTT CASRPRGGTDTQYF
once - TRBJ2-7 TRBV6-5 TGTGCCAGCACCCCAGGACTAAGGACTGAGCAGTACTTC CASTPGLRTEQYF
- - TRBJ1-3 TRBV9 TGTGCCAGCAGCGGAGCTGCAGGGGCCGGCTCTGGAAACACCATATATTTT CASSGAAGAGSGNTIYF